The 15 T cell receptor beta chains presented below share a single source sample, sequenced in a study of vaccination and CD4 T cells after COVID-19. Specified time point: late sampling 161 to 241 days after vaccination in a few convalescent patients. Treatment indicated: approximately 9-day PBMC culture with coronavirus spike peptide pools or control peptides (ViraFEST assay). Sequencing of the DNA from cultured CD4+ T cells was carried out with the Oncomine TCR Beta short-read assay. Using its own MiXCR run on the PCR reads, TCRdb lists one record per CDR3 protein. The data contain about 23,000 distinct CDR3 sequences, around two fifths of them seen just once; the ten biggest clones take up around 5%. Antigens for these TCRs are unknown. Material: CD4+ T cells from blood, cultured in vitro, obtained about 7 months after SARS-CoV-2 vaccination. The receptor set was obtained from a human donor who had recovered from COVID-19.

This clonotype is a singleton in its sample. The CDR3 coding sequence is TGTGCCAGCAGCCAAACGATTTTCGGGAGGGGGGCCTACGAGCAGTACTTC. This encodes CASSQTIFGRGAYEQYF. The V and J genes are TRBV4-2 and TRBJ2-7, with TRBD2 identical over 8 bases. This CDR3 has 17 residues. After removal of 2 bases from V and 2 bases from J, the junction contained 11 bases not matched to a gene. The germline CDR1 and CDR2 sequences are LGHNA and YNFKEQ.

This clonotype was counted a few times. The J gene is TRBJ1-5, the V gene TRBV20-1; TRBD1 aligns across 12 bases. This CDR3 has 14 amino acids. V lost 5 bases, J lost 7 bases, and 6 bases stayed unmatched. The germline CDR1 and CDR2 sequences are DFQATT and SNEGSKA (reference sequence). CDR3 residues: CSAGGDRGQQPQHF. Written as DNA, the CDR3 is TGCAGTGCTGGGGGGGACAGGGGGCAACAGCCCCAGCATTTT.

The CDR3 loop is CASSSTSGRPTDTQYF. The CDR3 bases are TGTGCCAGCAGTTCGACTAGCGGGAGGCCCACAGATACGCAGTATTTT. The V gene is TRBV28, the J gene TRBJ2-3, with TRBD2 matching 13 bases. Per germline, CDR1 MDHEN and CDR2 SYDVKM. The CDR3 contains 16 residues. V lost 4 bases to trimming and J lost 2 bases; unmatched junction nucleotides: 3.

A few counts support this clonotype. This sequence joins TRBV20-1 and TRBJ1-1; D is undetermined. This CDR3 is built from 14 residues. Germline loops: CDR1 DFQATT, CDR2 SNEGSKA (reference sequence). V was trimmed by 0 bases and J by 4 bases, leaving 12 bases between them. Here the CDR3 reads CSARDGRRGTEAFF. The CDR3 DNA is TGCAGTGCTAGAGATGGTCGGCGAGGCACTGAAGCTTTCTTT.

The chain carries TRBV7-2 and TRBJ2-2; D not certain. The CDR3 covers 13 residues. Germline lookup yields CDR1 SGHTA and CDR2 FQGNSA. The ends were cut back, 4 bases at V and 2 bases at J, with 5 bases in the middle. The CDR3 nucleotides read TGTGCCAGCAGCTCACCAAACACCGGGGAGCTGTTTTTT. This codes for CASSSPNTGELFF.

This clonotype showed up just a few times. V and J are TRBV28 and TRBJ2-7; 8 bases match TRBD2. The CDR3 contains 13 residues. Germline lookup yields CDR1 MDHEN and CDR2 SYDVKM. V dropped 10 bases and J dropped 0; count of bases not matched to a gene: 5. CDR3 region: CAIRGGASYEQYF. The DNA of the CDR3 is TGTGCCATCCGGGGGGGAGCCTCCTACGAGCAGTACTTC.

The chain links TRBV15 to TRBJ2-7, with 8 bases that match TRBD1. The CDR3 runs to 16 residues. With V trimmed by 5 bases and J by 2 bases, 11 bases remained unmatched. Germline V gene lookup returns CDR1 LNHNV and CDR2 YYDKDF (reference sequence). The chain's CDR3 is CATSGTRDRQTYEQYF. CDR3 in DNA: TGTGCCACCAGCGGAACCCGGGACAGGCAAACCTACGAGCAGTACTTC. The full variable domain, completed using reference TRBV15 and TRBJ2-7, is DAMVIQNPRYQVTQFGKPVTLSCSQTLNHNVMYWYQQKSSQAPKLLFHYYDKDFNNEADTPDNFQSRRPNTSFCFLDIRSPGLGDTAMYLCATSGTRDRQTYEQYFGPGTRLTVT.

Here the CDR3 reads CASSDDSPRQETQYF. The DNA for the CDR3 is TGTGCCAGCAGTGATGACAGCCCAAGACAAGAGACCCAGTACTTC. The V call is TRBV6-1, the J call TRBJ2-5, with a possible D match to TRBD1 (5 bases). CDR3 length: 15 residues. Germline V gene sequence: CDR1 MNHNS, CDR2 SASEGT. Between the trimmed V and J ends, which lost 3 bases and 2 bases, there was a span of 13 bases.

The V call is TRBV4-1, the J call TRBJ2-3, with 7 bases lining up with TRBD1. Germline values: CDR1 MGHRA, CDR2 YSYEKL. J was trimmed by 6 bases and V by 2 bases; bases with no gene match: 8. The CDR3 has 15 residues. The CDR3 sequence is CASSQQQGLVDTQYF. The CDR3 DNA sequence: TGCGCCAGCAGCCAACAACAGGGGCTCGTGGATACGCAGTATTTT.

The gene calls are TRBV28 and TRBJ1-1; no clear D. The length of the CDR3 is 13 residues. V lost 5 bases to trimming and J lost 4 bases, with 11 bases between them. Looked up from germline, CDR1 is MDHEN and CDR2 is SYDVKM. In nucleotides, the CDR3 is TGTGCCAGCAGTCCCCGAAGGAGCACTGAAGCTTTCTTT. This translates into CASSPRRSTEAFF.

This clonotype was detected a few times. The chain joins TRBV11-2 to TRBJ1-1; no definite D call. Germline CDR1 SGHAT, CDR2 FQNNGV. This CDR3 has 15 amino acids. V lost 2 bases, J lost 1 base, and 11 bases lay in between. Written as DNA, the CDR3 is TGTGCCAGCAGCTTACGGGGAGAGTGGAACACTGAAGCTTTCTTT. This translates into CASSLRGEWNTEAFF.

This clonotype has just a few counts. V gene TRBV7-3 combines with J gene TRBJ2-3, with 9 nucleotides matching TRBD2. V was clipped by 4 bases and J by 7 bases; unmatched bases: 9. CDR1 SGHTA and CDR2 FQGTGA come from the germline V gene. CDR3 length: 15 amino acids. CDR3 in DNA: TGTGCCAGCAGCTCGTCCGCGGGAGGGCCAAATACGCAGTATTTT. It specifies CASSSSAGGPNTQYF.

This chain uses TRBV15 with TRBJ2-1, with D unclear. This CDR3 is 13 amino acids long. V was clipped by 0 bases and J by 9 bases, with 9 bases between them. The germline gives CDR1 LNHNV, CDR2 YYDKDF (reference sequence). The CDR3 sequence: CATSRDGVIEQFF. The CDR3 DNA sequence: TGTGCCACCAGCAGAGATGGAGTAATTGAGCAGTTCTTC.

This chain joins TRBV20-1 and TRBJ2-1; 14 bases map to TRBD2. Trimming removed 0 bases from V and 6 bases from J; junction bases left unmatched: 1. CDR1 is DFQATT and CDR2 is SNEGSKA in the germline V gene (reference sequence). The CDR3 has 15 residues. The CDR3: CSAREGLAGVNEQFF. The CDR3 DNA follows: TGCAGTGCTAGAGAGGGACTAGCGGGAGTCAATGAGCAGTTCTTC.

The chain links TRBV11-2 to TRBJ2-5; 10 bases line up with TRBD2. V lost 2 bases to trimming and J lost 3 bases; unmatched junction nucleotides: 3. Germline-derived CDR1 and CDR2 are SGHAT and FQNNGV. The CDR3 has 15 residues. The CDR3, as DNA: TGTGCCAGCAGCTTAAGACTAGCGGGTGAAGAGACCCAGTACTTC. Amino acid sequence: CASSLRLAGEETQYF.